This T cell receptor (beta chain) was identified during a study of Ad26.COV2.S vaccination and SARS-CoV-2 variants. On the study more broadly: A participant enrolled in the COV1001 Ad26.COV2.S trial arm provided the sample. Regarding the study as a whole: After vaccination, reports described spike-specific CD8+ and CD4+ T cell responses as showing substantial breadth.

This CDR3 comprises 15 residues. The germline V and J ends were trimmed by 7 bases and 3 bases, with 18 bases remaining between them. Germline CDR1 SGHVS, CDR2 FQNEAQ. Noted treatment: around 19 received Ad26.COV2.S at low or high dose, single or two shots; about 5 received placebo; per-sample allocation not given. Day 63 after the first injection of vaccine or placebo was the sampling time. Using immunoSEQ multiplex PCR, the repertoire was profiled, and TCRdb retains in-frame clones only, with some absent. This repertoire shows roughly 400,000 clones, less than 95% found once; its top ten account for roughly 4.3%. On this clone: As yet, its antigen is unknown.

The clonotype comes from a person between 18 and 65 years old who received the Ad26.COV2.S COVID-19 vaccine or a placebo. The specimen was peripheral blood, collected in a trial of Ad26.COV2.S vaccine versus placebo. This sequence joins TRBV7-8 and TRBJ2-5, with D perhaps matching TRBD1 or TRBD2 (7 bases each). The CDR3: CASISIRGREETQYF. CDR3 coding DNA: TGTGCCAGCATTTCCATCAGGGGGAGGGAAGAGACCCAGTACTTC.